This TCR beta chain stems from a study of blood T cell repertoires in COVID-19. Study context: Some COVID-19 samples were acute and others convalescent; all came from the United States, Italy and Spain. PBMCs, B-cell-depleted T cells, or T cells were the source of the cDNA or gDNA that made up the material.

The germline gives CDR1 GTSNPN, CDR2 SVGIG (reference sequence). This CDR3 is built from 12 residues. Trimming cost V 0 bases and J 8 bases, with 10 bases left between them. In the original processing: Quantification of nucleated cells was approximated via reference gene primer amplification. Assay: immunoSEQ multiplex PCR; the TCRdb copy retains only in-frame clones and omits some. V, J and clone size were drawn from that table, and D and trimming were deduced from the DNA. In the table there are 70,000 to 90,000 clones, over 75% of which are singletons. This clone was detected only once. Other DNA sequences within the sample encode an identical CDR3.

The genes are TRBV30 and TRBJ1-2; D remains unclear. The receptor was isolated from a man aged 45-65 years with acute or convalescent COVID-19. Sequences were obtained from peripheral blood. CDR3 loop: CAWSVGGRGYTF. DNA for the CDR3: TGTGCCTGGAGTGTTGGAGGGCGGGGCTACACCTTC. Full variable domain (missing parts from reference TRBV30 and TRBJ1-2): SQTIHQWPATLVQPVGSPLSLECTVEGTSNPNLYWYRQAAGRGLQLLFYSVGIGQISSEVPQNLSASRPQDRQFILSSKKLLLSDSGFYLCAWSVGGRGYTFGSGTRLTVV.